These 2 T cell receptor beta chains originate from one sample sequenced in a study of blood T cell repertoires in COVID-19. The method was immunoSEQ multiplex PCR; TCRdb's version includes in-frame clones alone and lacks a portion of them. The data hold 150,000 to 200,000 clones, with less than 90% observed a single time. Input material: peripheral blood. These TCRs come from a woman between 40 and 50 years old with acute or convalescent COVID-19.

The V call is TRBV7-8, the J call TRBJ1-6; D is perhaps TRBD1 (5 bases). This CDR3 region has 15 residues. Germline values: CDR1 SGHVS, CDR2 FQNEAQ. V lost 1 base and J lost 6, with 10 bases in between. CDR3 protein: CASSLDQGGNSPLHF. Here the CDR3 DNA reads TGTGCCAGCAGCTTAGATCAGGGAGGTAATTCACCCCTCCACTTT.

This chain joins TRBV18 and TRBJ1-4; TRBD1 aligns across 9 bases. Losses at the gene ends were 4 bases for V and 2 bases for J; bases not matched to a gene: 8. The germline CDR1 and CDR2 sequences are KGHSH and LQKENI. This CDR3 comprises 17 residues. The DNA of the CDR3 is TGTGCCAGCTCACGAGACAGGGGGGTCTCGACTAATGAAAAACTGTTTTTT. The encoded protein is CASSRDRGVSTNEKLFF.